Below, one T cell receptor (beta chain) is given with its context. These data are taken from a study of blood T cell repertoires in COVID-19. There are 15 residues in the CDR3. Germline V CDR1 and CDR2: ENHRY, SYGVKD. The V and J ends lost 5 bases and 1 base respectively, with 13 bases between them. Sequencing was performed with immunoSEQ multiplex PCR; in TCRdb, only in-frame clones are kept and a portion is missing. The table records about 300,000 clones, approximately 86% of them present only once. The sample consisted of peripheral blood. This clonotype originated in a young man with active or convalescent COVID-19. The chain combines TRBV10-3 with TRBJ2-3; TRBD2 is a possible D gene (6 bases). CDR3: CAISKGGVRTDTQYF. The CDR3 DNA sequence: TGTGCCATCAGTAAAGGCGGGGTGCGCACAGATACGCAGTATTTT.